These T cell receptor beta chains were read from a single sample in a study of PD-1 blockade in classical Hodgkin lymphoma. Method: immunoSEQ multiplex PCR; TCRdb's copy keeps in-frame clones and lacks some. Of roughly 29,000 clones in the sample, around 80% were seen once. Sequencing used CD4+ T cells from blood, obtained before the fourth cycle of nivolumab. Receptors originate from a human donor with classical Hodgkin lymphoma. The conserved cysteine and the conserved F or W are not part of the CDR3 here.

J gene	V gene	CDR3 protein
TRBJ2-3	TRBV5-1	ASSPTSGGPPPDTQY
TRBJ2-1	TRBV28	ASSLGQGVYNEQF
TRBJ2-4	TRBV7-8	ASSLVGVAKNIQY
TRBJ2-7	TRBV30	TFTRGPYEQY
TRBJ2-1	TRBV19	ASNSGWGRLYNEQF
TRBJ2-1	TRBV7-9	ASSLINHEQF
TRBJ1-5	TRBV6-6	ASSYSMLSNQPQH
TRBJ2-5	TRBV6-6	ASSYGGRIARQTQY
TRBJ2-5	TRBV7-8	ASSLDREMVETQY
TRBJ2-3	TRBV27	ATRGLGGDTQY
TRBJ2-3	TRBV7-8	ASREGLAVFASTDTQY
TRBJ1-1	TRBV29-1	SADRGGTEAF
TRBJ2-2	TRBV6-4	ASSVEGSGELF